The T cell receptor beta chain described here comes from a study of CD4 and CD8 cells across lung adenocarcinoma regions. Each CDR3 protein is one row after TCRdb ran MiXCR on the PCR reads. The top ten hold around 54% of the sample, which has 18,000 or so distinct CDR3 sequences, around 53% seen once. Localized lung adenocarcinoma, a non-small cell lung cancer, affected the donors. The V end lost 5 bases, the J end lost 8 bases, and 10 bases lay between the germline ends. The CDR3 length is 12 residues. CDR1 MNHNS and CDR2 SASEGT come from the germline V gene. There are many counts of this clonotype.

The chain uses TRBV6-1 and TRBJ2-1; D call uncertain. This sequence originates from a female donor with lung adenocarcinoma. The CD4 and CD8 labels of this study may be unreliable. The source material was CD8+ T cells from the center of a lung tumor. CDR3 amino acids: CASSPPKYEQFF. CDR3 in DNA: TGTGCCAGCAGTCCTCCCAAGTATGAGCAGTTCTTC.